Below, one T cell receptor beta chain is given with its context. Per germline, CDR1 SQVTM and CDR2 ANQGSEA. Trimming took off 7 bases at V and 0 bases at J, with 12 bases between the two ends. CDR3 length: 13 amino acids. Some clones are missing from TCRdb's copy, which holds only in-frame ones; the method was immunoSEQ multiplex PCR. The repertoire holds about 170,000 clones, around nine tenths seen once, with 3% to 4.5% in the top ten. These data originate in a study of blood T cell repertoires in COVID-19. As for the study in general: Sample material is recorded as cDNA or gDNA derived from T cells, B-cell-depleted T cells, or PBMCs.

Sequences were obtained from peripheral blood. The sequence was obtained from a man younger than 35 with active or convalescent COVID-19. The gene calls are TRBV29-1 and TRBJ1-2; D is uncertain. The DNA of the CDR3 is TGCAGCGCCGCTCAGATAACTAACTATGGCTACACCTTC. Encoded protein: CSAAQITNYGYTF.